A selection of T cell receptor beta chains follows, all from one sample in a study of blood T cell repertoires in COVID-19. Generated by immunoSEQ multiplex PCR, the TCRdb table keeps only in-frame clones and is missing some. The repertoire has 150,000 to 200,000 clones, around 84% of them found once; the top ten carry approximately 3%. Material: peripheral blood. The receptors shown here come from a human donor with acute or convalescent COVID-19. The donor label of this sample is uncertain. The CDR3 runs from the conserved cysteine through the conserved F or W. The D gene is left open where the match is weak. Expanded clones are given a class, and other clones once, few, many or no size at all.

j_gene	abundance	d_gene	v_gene	CDR3aa	CDR3nt
TRBJ1-6	-	-	TRBV15	CATSVGRGSPLHF	TGTGCCACCAGCGTCGGGAGGGGATCACCCCTCCACTTT
TRBJ1-4	-	-	TRBV11-3	CASRPIGSLNEKLFF	TGTGCCAGCAGACCTATAGGGAGCCTTAATGAAAAACTGTTTTTT
TRBJ1-2	-	TRBD1	TRBV5-8	CASRTGGGNYGYTF	TGTGCCAGCAGGACAGGGGGCGGTAACTATGGCTACACCTTC
TRBJ2-6	once	TRBD2	TRBV4-2	CASSRRLAGGPGANVLTF	TGTGCCAGCAGCCGCCGACTAGCGGGGGGGCCGGGGGCCAACGTCCTGACTTTC
TRBJ1-5	-	-	TRBV28	CASTGEGNQPQHF	TGTGCCAGCACAGGGGAAGGCAATCAGCCCCAGCATTTT
TRBJ2-2	once	TRBD1	TRBV6-4	CASSVTGTGVTGELFF	TGTGCCAGCAGTGTAACCGGGACAGGGGTCACCGGGGAGCTGTTTTTT
TRBJ1-1	-	-	TRBV7-3	CASGHRNTEAFF	TGTGCCAGCGGGCATAGGAACACTGAAGCTTTCTTT
TRBJ2-2	-	TRBD2	TRBV6-6	CASRPGTSLGNGELFF	TGTGCCAGCAGGCCCGGGACTAGCCTAGGGAACGGGGAGCTGTTTTTT
TRBJ2-7	-	-	TRBV24-1	CATSDGTSYEQYF	TGTGCCACCAGTGACGGGACATCCTACGAGCAGTACTTC
TRBJ1-2	-	TRBD1	TRBV28	CASSSIPGQGGLGYGYTF	TGTGCCAGCAGTTCAATTCCGGGACAGGGGGGTCTAGGCTATGGCTACACCTTC
TRBJ1-6	few	TRBD1	TRBV9	CASSEKGQTPLHF	TGTGCCAGCAGCGAGAAGGGACAGACACCCCTCCACTTT
TRBJ1-6	-	-	TRBV11-2	CASSLQPGGSPLHF	TGTGCCAGCAGCTTGCAGCCAGGTGGATCACCCCTCCACTTT
TRBJ2-5	once	TRBD1	TRBV19	CASSLGQGYQETQYF	TGTGCCAGTAGCCTGGGACAGGGGTACCAAGAGACCCAGTACTTC
TRBJ2-6	once	-	TRBV19	CASSIYGGANVLTF	TGTGCCAGTAGTATCTATGGTGGGGCCAACGTCCTGACTTTC
TRBJ1-2	once	-	TRBV10-3	CAISDLGGEGDGYTF	TGTGCCATCAGTGACCTTGGGGGGGAGGGAGATGGCTACACCTTC
TRBJ2-5	-	TRBD2	TRBV12-3/TRBV12-4	CASSLGAGVIYF	TGTGCCAGCAGTTTAGGTGCGGGAGTTATTTACTTC
TRBJ2-3	few	-	TRBV5-1	CASSSPDRRIYQAPDTQYF	TGCGCCAGCAGCTCTCCGGACAGAAGGATTTATCAGGCACCAGATACGCAGTATTTT
TRBJ1-5	-	-	TRBV18	CASSPLSGDNQPQHF	TGTGCCAGCTCACCACTGTCGGGAGACAATCAGCCCCAGCATTTT
TRBJ1-3	-	-	TRBV18	CASSPEGNTIYF	TGTGCCAGCTCACCAGAGGGAAACACCATATATTTT
TRBJ2-2	-	-	TRBV6-5	CASSYKIQVLTGELFF	TGTGCCAGCAGTTACAAGATCCAGGTTCTCACCGGGGAGCTGTTTTTT
TRBJ1-3	-	-	TRBV3-1/TRBV3-2	CASSKPLGGGGNTIYF	TGTGCCAGCAGCAAACCGCTTGGGGGGGGAGGAAACACCATATATTTT
TRBJ1-2	-	TRBD1	TRBV28	CASSLAALGQGVSGYTF	TGTGCCAGCAGTTTGGCGGCCCTCGGACAGGGTGTCAGTGGCTACACCTTC
TRBJ2-7	-	TRBD1	TRBV5-1	CASSLPPGTGDIDEQYF	TGCGCCAGCAGCTTGCCCCCCGGGACAGGGGATATCGACGAGCAGTACTTC
TRBJ1-5	-	-	TRBV5-8	CASSPGGGYNQPQHF	TGTGCCAGCAGCCCGGGGGGGGGCTACAATCAGCCCCAGCATTTT
TRBJ2-3	-	TRBD1	TRBV24-1	CATSDSGTGSKSRDTQYF	TGTGCCACCAGTGATTCAGGGACAGGGTCAAAGAGCAGAGATACGCAGTATTTT
TRBJ2-1	few	TRBD2	TRBV4-1	CASSQGPAGGPGNNEQFF	TGCGCCAGCAGCCAAGGGCCAGCGGGGGGGCCGGGGAACAATGAGCAGTTCTTC
TRBJ2-3	-	TRBD2	TRBV27	CASSPLAGGSTDTQYF	TGTGCCAGCAGTCCCTTAGCGGGGGGCAGCACAGATACGCAGTATTTT
TRBJ1-5	-	TRBD1	TRBV27	CASSTQGVSSNQPQHF	TGTGCCAGCAGTACACAGGGGGTATCAAGCAATCAGCCCCAGCATTTT
TRBJ1-1	-	-	TRBV14	CASSRRPGYTEAFF	TGTGCCAGCAGCCGGAGGCCGGGGTACACTGAAGCTTTCTTT